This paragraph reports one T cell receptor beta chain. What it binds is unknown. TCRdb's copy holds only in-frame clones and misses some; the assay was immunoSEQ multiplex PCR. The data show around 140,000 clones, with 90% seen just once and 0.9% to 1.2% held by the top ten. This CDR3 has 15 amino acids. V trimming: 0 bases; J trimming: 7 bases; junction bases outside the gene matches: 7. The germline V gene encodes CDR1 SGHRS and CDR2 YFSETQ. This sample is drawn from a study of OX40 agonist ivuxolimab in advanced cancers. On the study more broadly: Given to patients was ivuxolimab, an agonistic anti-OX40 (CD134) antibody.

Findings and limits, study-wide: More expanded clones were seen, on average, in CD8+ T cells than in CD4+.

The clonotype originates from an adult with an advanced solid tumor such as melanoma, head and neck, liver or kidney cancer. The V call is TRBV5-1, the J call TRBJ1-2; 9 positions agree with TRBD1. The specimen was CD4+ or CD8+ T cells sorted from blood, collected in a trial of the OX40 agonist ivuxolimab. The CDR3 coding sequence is TGCGCCAGCAGCTTGGAAGGACAGGGGATCGGTGGCTACACCTTC. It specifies CASSLEGQGIGGYTF.